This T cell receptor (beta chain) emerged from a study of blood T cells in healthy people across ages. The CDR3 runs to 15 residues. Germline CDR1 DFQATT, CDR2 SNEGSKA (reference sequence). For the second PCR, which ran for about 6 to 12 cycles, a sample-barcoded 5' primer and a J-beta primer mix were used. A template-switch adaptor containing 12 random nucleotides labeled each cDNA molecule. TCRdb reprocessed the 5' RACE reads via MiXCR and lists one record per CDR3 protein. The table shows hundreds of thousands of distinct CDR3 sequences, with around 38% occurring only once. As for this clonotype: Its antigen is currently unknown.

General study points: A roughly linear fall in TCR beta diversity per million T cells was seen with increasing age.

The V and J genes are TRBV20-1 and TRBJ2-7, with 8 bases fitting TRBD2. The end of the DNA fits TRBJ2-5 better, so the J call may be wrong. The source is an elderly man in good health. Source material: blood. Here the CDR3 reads CSARGGGGNRETQYF. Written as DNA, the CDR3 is TGCAGTGCTAGGGGTGGCGGGGGGAATCGAGAGACCCAGTACTTC.